These 9 T cell receptor beta chains came from one sample sequenced in a study of blood T cell repertoires in COVID-19. Profiled with immunoSEQ multiplex PCR; TCRdb holds only in-frame clones, not every one. The data hold approximately 100,000 clones, with about 87% observed a single time. Source material: peripheral blood. The receptors here all came from a human donor in a cohort sampled during active or convalescent COVID-19.

The chain carries TRBV4-1 and TRBJ1-3; possibly TRBD1 for D (6 bases). V lost 4 bases, J lost 0 bases, and 10 bases lay in between. Per the germline V gene, CDR1 is MGHRA and CDR2 is YSYEKL. This CDR3 is 15 amino acids long. This CDR3 reads CASSRLQGSGNTIYF. The CDR3 region has the DNA TGCGCCAGCAGCCGATTACAGGGCTCTGGAAACACCATATATTTT.

The CDR3 spells CASSIGGGESYEQYF. CDR3 bases: TGTGCCAGCAGCATCGGTGGCGGGGAGTCCTACGAGCAGTACTTC. The rearrangement uses TRBV7-9 and TRBJ2-7; TRBD2 might be the D (6 bases). This CDR3 spans 15 amino acids. The germline CDR1 and CDR2 sequences are SEHNR and FQNEAQ (reference sequence). Trimming took 5 bases from V and 1 from J, leaving 15 bases between them.

The chain links TRBV11-2 to TRBJ2-7, with D hard to call. Germline-derived CDR1 and CDR2 are SGHAT and FQNNGV. CDR3 length: 11 residues. Trimming pared 6 bases from V and 5 bases from J, leaving 8 bases between. The CDR3 reads CASSVSDEQYF. The CDR3 nucleotides read TGTGCCAGCAGTGTATCCGACGAGCAGTACTTC.

The V and J genes are TRBV11-2 and TRBJ1-3; the D is unclear. The CDR3 runs to 13 residues. The V gene lost 5 bases and the J gene lost 9 bases, with 14 bases spanning the gap. CDR1 is SGHAT, CDR2 FQNNGV, per germline. The CDR3 nucleotides read TGTGCCAGCAGCCCAGACGACCGGGGCACCATATATTTT. Amino acid sequence: CASSPDDRGTIYF.

The chain has TRBV11-2 and TRBJ1-2, with TRBD1 as a possible D gene (6 bases). The germline V gene has CDR1 SGHAT and CDR2 FQNNGV. Trimming left V 5 bases short and J 4 bases short, with 11 bases between. This CDR3 has 13 amino acids. The CDR3 DNA reads TGTGCCAGCAGCCTCGGACAGATCTATGGCTACACCTTC. This translates into CASSLGQIYGYTF.

The chain is built from TRBV30 and TRBJ2-1; 9 bases agree with TRBD1. V trimming: 0 bases; J trimming: 4 bases; junction bases outside the gene matches: 4. The germline CDR1 and CDR2 sequences are GTSNPN and SVGIG (reference sequence). The CDR3 sequence is 15 residues long. The CDR3 spells CAWSVPQGAYNEQFF. Here the CDR3 DNA reads TGTGCCTGGAGTGTCCCACAGGGGGCTTACAATGAGCAGTTCTTC.

The chain has TRBV11-2 and TRBJ2-3, with D maybe TRBD2 (5 bases). CDR1 is SGHAT, CDR2 FQNNGV, per germline. V lost 1 base and J lost 1, with 9 bases in between. The CDR3 covers 15 residues. DNA of the CDR3: TGTGCCAGCAGCTTAGGGCTCGGGGGCACAGATACGCAGTATTTT. It is translated as CASSLGLGGTDTQYF.

The chain uses TRBV2 and TRBJ1-1; 7 bases map to TRBD1. The J segment lost 6 bases and the V segment lost 4 bases, leaving 8 bases of the junction unmatched. Germline V lookup: CDR1 SNHLY, CDR2 FYNNEI. CDR3 size: 14 residues. CDR3 DNA sequence: TGTGCCAGCAGTGTAGAAAGACAGGGAGCTGAAGCTTTCTTT. Its protein is CASSVERQGAEAFF.

In its sample, this clone was seen a few times. The chain carries TRBV19 and TRBJ1-1, with 8 bases aligning to TRBD1. In germline, CDR1 is LNHDA, CDR2 SQIVND (reference sequence). The CDR3 covers 14 residues. The trim removed 6 bases at V and 1 base at J, leaving 4 bases unmatched. This CDR3 reads CASRKTGENTEAFF. The CDR3 DNA is TGTGCCAGTAGAAAGACAGGGGAGAACACTGAAGCTTTCTTT.